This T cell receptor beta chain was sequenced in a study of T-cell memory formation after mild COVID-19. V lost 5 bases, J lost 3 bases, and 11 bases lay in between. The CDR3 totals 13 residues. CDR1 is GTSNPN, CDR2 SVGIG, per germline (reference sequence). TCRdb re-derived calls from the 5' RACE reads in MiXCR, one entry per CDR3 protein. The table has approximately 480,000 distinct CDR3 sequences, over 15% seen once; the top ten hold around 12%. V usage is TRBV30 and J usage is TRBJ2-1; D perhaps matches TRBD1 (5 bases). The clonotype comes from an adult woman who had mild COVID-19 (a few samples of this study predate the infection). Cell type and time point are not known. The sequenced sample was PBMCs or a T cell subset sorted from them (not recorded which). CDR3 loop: CAWDSENYNEQFF. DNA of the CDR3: TGTGCCTGGGACAGTGAAAACTACAATGAGCAGTTCTTC.